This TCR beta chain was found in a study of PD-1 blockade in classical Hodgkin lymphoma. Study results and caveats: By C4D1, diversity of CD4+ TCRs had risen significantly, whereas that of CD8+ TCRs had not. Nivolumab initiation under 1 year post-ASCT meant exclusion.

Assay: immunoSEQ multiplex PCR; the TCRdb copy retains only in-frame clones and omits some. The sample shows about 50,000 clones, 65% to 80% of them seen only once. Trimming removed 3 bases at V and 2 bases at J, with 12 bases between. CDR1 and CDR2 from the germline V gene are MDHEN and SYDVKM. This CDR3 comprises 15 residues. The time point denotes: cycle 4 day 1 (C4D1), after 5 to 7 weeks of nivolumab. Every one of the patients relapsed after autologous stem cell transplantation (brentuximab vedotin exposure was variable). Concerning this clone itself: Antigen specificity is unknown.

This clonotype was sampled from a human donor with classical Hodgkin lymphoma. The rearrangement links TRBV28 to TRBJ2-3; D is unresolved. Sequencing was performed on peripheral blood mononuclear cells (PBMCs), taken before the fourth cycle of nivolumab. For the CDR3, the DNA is TGTGCCAGCAGTTTTAAAGGGTGGTACACAGATACGCAGTATTTT. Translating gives CASSFKGWYTDTQYF.